This T cell receptor beta chain was captured by sequencing in a study of shared clonotypes between healthy human individuals. This clone came up once. The antigen is undetermined. The CDR3 extends over 12 amino acids. Trimming took 2 bases from V and 6 from J, leaving 8 bases between them. The germline V gene encodes CDR1 KGHSH and CDR2 LQKENI. Study-wide results and caveats: Rarefaction demonstrated incomplete sorted-subset sequencing despite large depth. Read depth was anticipated to influence clonotype sharing among donors.

The protocol was immunoSEQ multiplex PCR, while the TCRdb copy is restricted to in-frame clones and leaves out a portion. The table lists more than 1,200,000 clones, just under 99% of them singletons. The V gene is TRBV18, the J gene TRBJ2-7; D ambiguous. This TCR derives from a man aged 25 to 45 in good health. The sample taken for sequencing was naive CD4+ T cells sorted from blood. The sample's subset: CD45RA+ positively selected. The CDR3 DNA follows: TGTGCCAGCTCACCAGTCGGAACCGAGCAGTACTTC. This codes for CASSPVGTEQYF.